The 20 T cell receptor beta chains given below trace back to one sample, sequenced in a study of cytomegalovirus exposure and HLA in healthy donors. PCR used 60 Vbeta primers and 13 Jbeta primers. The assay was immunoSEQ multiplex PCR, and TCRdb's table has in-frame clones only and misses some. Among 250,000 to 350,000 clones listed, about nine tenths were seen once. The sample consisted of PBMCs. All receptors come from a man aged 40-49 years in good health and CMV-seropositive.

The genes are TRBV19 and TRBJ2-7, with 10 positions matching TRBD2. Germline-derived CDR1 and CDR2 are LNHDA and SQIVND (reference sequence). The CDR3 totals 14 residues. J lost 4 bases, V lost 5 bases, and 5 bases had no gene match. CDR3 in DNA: TGTGCCAGTAGTGGAGCTAGCGGGAGTTACGAGCAGTACTTC. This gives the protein CASSGASGSYEQYF.

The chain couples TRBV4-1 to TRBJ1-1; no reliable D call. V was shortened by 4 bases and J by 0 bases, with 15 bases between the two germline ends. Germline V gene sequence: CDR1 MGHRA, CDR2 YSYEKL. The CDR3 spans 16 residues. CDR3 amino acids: CASSPRLRELNTEAFF. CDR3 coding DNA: TGCGCCAGCAGCCCCCGACTCCGGGAATTGAACACTGAAGCTTTCTTT.

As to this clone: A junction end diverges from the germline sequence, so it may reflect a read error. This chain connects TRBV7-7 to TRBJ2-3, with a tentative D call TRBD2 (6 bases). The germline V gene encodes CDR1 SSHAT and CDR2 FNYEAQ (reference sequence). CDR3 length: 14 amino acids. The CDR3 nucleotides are TGTGCTAGCAGCTTAGAGGCGGGAATAGATACGCAGTATTTT. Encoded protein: CASSLEAGIDTQYF.

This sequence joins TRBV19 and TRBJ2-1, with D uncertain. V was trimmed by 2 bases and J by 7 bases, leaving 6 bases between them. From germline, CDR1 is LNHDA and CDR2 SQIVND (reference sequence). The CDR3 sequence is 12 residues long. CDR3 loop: CASSISRNEQFF. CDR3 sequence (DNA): TGTGCCAGTAGTATAAGCAGGAATGAGCAGTTCTTC.

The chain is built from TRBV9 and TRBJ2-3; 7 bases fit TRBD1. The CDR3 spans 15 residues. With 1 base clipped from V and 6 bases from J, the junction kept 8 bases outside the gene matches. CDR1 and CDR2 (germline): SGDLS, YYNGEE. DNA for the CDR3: TGTGCCAGCAGCGTATTTGGACAGGTGGACGATACGCAGTATTTT. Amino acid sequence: CASSVFGQVDDTQYF.

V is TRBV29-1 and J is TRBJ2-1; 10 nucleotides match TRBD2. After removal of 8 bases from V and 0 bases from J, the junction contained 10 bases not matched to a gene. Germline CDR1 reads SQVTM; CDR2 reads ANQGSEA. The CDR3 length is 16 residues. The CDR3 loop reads CSTIAGGSSSYNEQFF. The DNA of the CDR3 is TGCAGCACCATAGCGGGAGGCTCTAGCTCCTACAATGAGCAGTTCTTC.

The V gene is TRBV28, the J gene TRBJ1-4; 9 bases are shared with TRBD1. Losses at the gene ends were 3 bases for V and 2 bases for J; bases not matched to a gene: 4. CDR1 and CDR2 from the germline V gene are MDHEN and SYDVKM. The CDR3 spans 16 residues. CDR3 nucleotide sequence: TGTGCCAGCAGTTTTACAGGGGGCTTTACTAATGAAAAACTGTTTTTT. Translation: CASSFTGGFTNEKLFF. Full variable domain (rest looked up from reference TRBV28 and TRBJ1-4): DVKVTQSSRYLVKRTGEKVFLECVQDMDHENMFWYRQDPGLGLRLIYFSYDVKMKEKGDIPEGYSVSREKKERFSLILESASTNQTSMYLCASSFTGGFTNEKLFFGSGTQLSVL.

CDR3 in DNA: TGTGCCATCAGTGACCCGGGGACTAGACTATACGAGCAGTACTTC. Encoded protein: CAISDPGTRLYEQYF. The chain employs TRBV10-3 and TRBJ2-7; 8 nucleotides agree with TRBD2. From germline, CDR1 is ENHRY and CDR2 SYGVKD. With 3 bases clipped from V and 4 bases from J, the junction kept 8 bases outside the gene matches. This CDR3 has 15 residues.

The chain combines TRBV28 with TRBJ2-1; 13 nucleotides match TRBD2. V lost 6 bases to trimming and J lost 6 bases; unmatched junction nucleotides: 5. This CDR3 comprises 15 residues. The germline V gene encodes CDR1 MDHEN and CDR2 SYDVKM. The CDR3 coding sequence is TGTGCCAGCAGCCCTTGGACTAGCGGGAGCAATGAGCAGTTCTTC. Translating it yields CASSPWTSGSNEQFF.

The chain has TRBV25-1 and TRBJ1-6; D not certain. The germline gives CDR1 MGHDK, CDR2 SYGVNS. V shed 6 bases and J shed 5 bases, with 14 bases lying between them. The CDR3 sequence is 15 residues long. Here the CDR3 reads CASRDLRDHNSPLHF. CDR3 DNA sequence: TGTGCCAGCAGGGACCTCCGGGATCATAATTCACCCCTCCACTTT. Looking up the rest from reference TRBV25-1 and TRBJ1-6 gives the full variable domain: EADIYQTPRYLVIGTGKKITLECSQTMGHDKMYWYQQDPGMELHLIHYSYGVNSTEKGDLSSESTVSRIRTEHFPLTLESARPSHTSQYLCASRDLRDHNSPLHFGNGTRLTVT.

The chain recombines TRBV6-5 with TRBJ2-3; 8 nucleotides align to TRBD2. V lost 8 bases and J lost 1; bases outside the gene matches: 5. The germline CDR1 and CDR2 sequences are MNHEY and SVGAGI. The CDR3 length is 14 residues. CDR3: CASLTSGGTDTQYF. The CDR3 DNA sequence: TGTGCCAGCCTTACTAGCGGAGGCACAGATACGCAGTATTTT.

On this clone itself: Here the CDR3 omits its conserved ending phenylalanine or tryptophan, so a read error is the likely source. The CDR3 sequence is CASGLLNGYTL. The CDR3 bases are TGTGCCAGCGGACTCTTAAATGGCTACACCCTC. This chain links TRBV28 with TRBJ1-2; D remains unclear. V lost 8 bases and J lost 6, with 10 bases in between. The CDR3 runs to 11 residues. CDR1 and CDR2 (germline): MDHEN, SYDVKM.

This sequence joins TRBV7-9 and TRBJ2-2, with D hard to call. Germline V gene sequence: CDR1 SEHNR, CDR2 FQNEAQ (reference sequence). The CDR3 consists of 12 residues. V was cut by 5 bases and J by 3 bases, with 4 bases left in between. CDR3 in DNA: TGTGCCAGCAGCCCATACACCGGGGAGCTGTTTTTT. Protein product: CASSPYTGELFF.

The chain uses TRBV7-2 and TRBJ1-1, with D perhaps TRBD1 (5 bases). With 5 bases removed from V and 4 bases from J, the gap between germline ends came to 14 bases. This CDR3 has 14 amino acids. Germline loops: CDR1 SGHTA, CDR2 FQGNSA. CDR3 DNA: TGTGCCAGCAGCCCCTCCTGGGGCAGCACTGAAGCTTTCTTT. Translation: CASSPSWGSTEAFF.

The CDR3 is CASSPRRMTGTGNTIYF. The DNA of the CDR3 is TGTGCCAGCAGCCCGCGCCGCATGACAGGGACTGGAAACACCATATATTTT. V gene TRBV7-9 combines with J gene TRBJ1-3; 7 bases fit TRBD1. V lost 5 bases to trimming and J lost 2 bases; unmatched junction nucleotides: 12. The CDR3 is 17 amino acids. Germline V CDR1 and CDR2: SEHNR, FQNEAQ (reference sequence).

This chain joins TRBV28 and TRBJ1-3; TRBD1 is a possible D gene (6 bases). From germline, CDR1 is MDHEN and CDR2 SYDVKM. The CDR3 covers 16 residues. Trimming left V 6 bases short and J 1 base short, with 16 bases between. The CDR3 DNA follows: TGTGCCAGCAGCATTACGACAGGATCATCTGGAAACACCATATATTTT. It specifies CASSITTGSSGNTIYF.

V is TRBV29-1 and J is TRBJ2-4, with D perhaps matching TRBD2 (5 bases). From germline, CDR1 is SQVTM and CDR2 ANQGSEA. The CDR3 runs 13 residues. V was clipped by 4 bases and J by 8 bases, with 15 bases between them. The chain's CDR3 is CSVGPRGRDIQYF. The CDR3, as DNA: TGCAGCGTTGGGCCCCGGGGTCGGGACATTCAGTACTTC.

CDR3 residues: CASSLGGVPYNEQFF. The DNA of the CDR3 is TGTGCCAGCAGCTTAGGAGGGGTGCCCTACAATGAGCAGTTCTTC. The chain has TRBV28 and TRBJ2-1, with D maybe TRBD2 (6 bases). There are 15 residues in the CDR3. Germline V gene lookup returns CDR1 MDHEN and CDR2 SYDVKM. Trimming pared 6 bases from V and 2 bases from J, leaving 14 bases between.

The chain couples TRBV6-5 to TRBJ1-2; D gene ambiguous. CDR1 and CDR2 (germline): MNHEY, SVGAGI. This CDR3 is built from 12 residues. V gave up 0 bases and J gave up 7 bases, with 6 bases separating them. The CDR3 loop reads CASSYSGRGYTF. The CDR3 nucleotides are TGTGCCAGCAGTTACTCCGGTCGTGGCTACACCTTC.

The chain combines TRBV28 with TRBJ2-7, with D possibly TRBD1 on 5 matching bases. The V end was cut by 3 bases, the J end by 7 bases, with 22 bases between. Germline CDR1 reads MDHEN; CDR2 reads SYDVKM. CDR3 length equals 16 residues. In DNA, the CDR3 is TGTGCCAGCAGTTTCCCACGGCACAGGCTCGTGGAAGAGCAGTACTTC. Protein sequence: CASSFPRHRLVEEQYF.